A selection of T cell receptor beta chains follows, all from one sample in a study of T cells in Graves' hyperthyroidism and ophthalmopathy. TCRdb recomputed calls from the multiplex PCR reads with MiXCR, one row per CDR3 protein. The sample holds nearly 250,000 distinct CDR3 sequences; over 15% are singletons and the top ten take around 28%. The material sequenced was blood. These receptors originate from a woman younger than 30 with Graves' ophthalmopathy. Each CDR3 is given with its conserved first and last residue. The D gene is left open where the match is weak. Where a row states a size, it is once, few, many or the class of an expanded clone; other rows omit it.

v_gene	j_gene	d_gene	abundance	CDR3nt	CDR3aa
TRBV6-1	TRBJ1-6	-	-	TGTGCCAGCAGCCACGGGGATTCACCCCTCCACTTT	CASSHGDSPLHF
TRBV7-3	TRBJ1-6	-	-	TGTGCCAGCAGCGTAGCGGGGAGCTCCTATAATTCACCCCTCCACTTT	CASSVAGSSYNSPLHF
TRBV9	TRBJ1-2	-	many	TGTGCCAGCAGCCCCAACCCGGGTATCCCCCTTAACTATGGCTACACCTTC	CASSPNPGIPLNYGYTF
TRBV20-1	TRBJ1-2	-	-	TGCAGTGCCACAGGGACCTCCAACTATGGCTACACCTTC	CSATGTSNYGYTF
TRBV4-3	TRBJ2-3	TRBD2	many	TGCGCCAGCAGCCCAGACAGCGGGAGCCTGCCAGATACGCAGTATTTT	CASSPDSGSLPDTQYF
TRBV18	TRBJ2-1	TRBD1	many	TGTGCCAGCTCACCACCGGGACAGGGGAATCTAGTCTACAATGAGCAGTTCTTC	CASSPPGQGNLVYNEQFF
TRBV29-1	TRBJ2-7	-	few	TGCAGCGTGAGAATGGGGGCCTCCTACGAGCAGTACTTC	CSVRMGASYEQYF
TRBV5-1	TRBJ1-1	-	many	TGCGCCAGCAGCTTGGGGGGCGCCCCGCCAGCTTTCTTT	CASSLGGAPPAFF
TRBV27	TRBJ2-3	TRBD2	many	TGTGCCAGCGCGATAGCGGGAGTCTTAGGCACAGATACGCAGTATTTT	CASAIAGVLGTDTQYF
TRBV28	TRBJ2-7	-	many	TGTGCCAGCAGTTTCAGCTGGGGACCATCCTACGAGCAGTACTTC	CASSFSWGPSYEQYF
TRBV7-9	TRBJ2-1	TRBD2	many	TGTGCCAGCAGCTTAGGAGGAAACCTAGCGGGAGGGCCGCGTGAGCAGTTCTTC	CASSLGGNLAGGPREQFF
TRBV30	TRBJ1-2	-	many	TGTGCCTGCCCGAGTTCGTGGGGGTTTCAGGGCTACACCTTC	CACPSSWGFQGYTF
TRBV12-3/TRBV12-4	TRBJ1-1	-	many	TGTGCCAGCAGCATTTCCCGCACTGAAGCTTTCTTT	CASSISRTEAFF
TRBV6-1	TRBJ2-7	-	many	TGTGCCAGCAGTGAAGGACAGCGGTACTCCTACGAGCAGTACTTC	CASSEGQRYSYEQYF
TRBV11-1	TRBJ1-1	-	many	TGTGCCAGCAGCCCGCGGGGAGGGCGTTTCACTGAAGCTTTCTTT	CASSPRGGRFTEAFF
TRBV7-3	TRBJ1-2	-	many	TGTGCCAGCAGCTTAGGGGCGCAGGAGACCACCCAGGGCTACACCTTC	CASSLGAQETTQGYTF
TRBV7-9	TRBJ2-5	TRBD1	-	TGTGCCAGCAGCCTATGGACAGGGATCGAGACCCAGTACTTC	CASSLWTGIETQYF
TRBV6-5	TRBJ1-4	-	many	TGTGCCAGCAGTTACTCTAGAACAGCGCCTAATGAAAAACTGTTTTTT	CASSYSRTAPNEKLFF
TRBV4-1	TRBJ1-6	TRBD1	many	TGCGCCAGCAGCCAAGATATGGGGGACAGATATTCACCCCTCCACTTT	CASSQDMGDRYSPLHF
TRBV10-3	TRBJ1-5	-	many	TGTGCCATCAGTCTGGACGTTAGCAATCAGCCCCAGCATTTT	CAISLDVSNQPQHF
TRBV30	TRBJ2-1	TRBD2	-	TGTGCCTGGAGTGTAGCGGGAGGCTCCTACAATGAGCAGTTCTTC	CAWSVAGGSYNEQFF
TRBV12-3/TRBV12-4	TRBJ1-1	TRBD1	many	TGTGCCAGCAGTTTGAAGGCAGGGGGCTTTACTGAAGCTTTCTTT	CASSLKAGGFTEAFF
TRBV18	TRBJ2-7	-	many	TGTGCCAGCTCACCACCTTCTGGGGAAGACGAGCAGTACTTC	CASSPPSGEDEQYF
TRBV5-4	TRBJ2-3	-	many	TGTGCCAGCAGCTTGTTTAGCGGGACAGGGATTGGGACAGATACGCAGTATTTT	CASSLFSGTGIGTDTQYF
TRBV18	TRBJ2-3	TRBD2	many	TGTGCCAGCTCACCACCTTGGACTAGCGGGATGGCAGATACGCAGTATTTT	CASSPPWTSGMADTQYF
TRBV6-1	TRBJ2-7	-	many	TGTGCCAGCAGTTATGGAACAGGCGATACCTACGAGCAGTACTTC	CASSYGTGDTYEQYF
TRBV2	TRBJ2-4	TRBD2	many	TGTGCCAGCAGTGAAGGGCTAGCGGGGGCTAAAAACATTCAGTACTTC	CASSEGLAGAKNIQYF